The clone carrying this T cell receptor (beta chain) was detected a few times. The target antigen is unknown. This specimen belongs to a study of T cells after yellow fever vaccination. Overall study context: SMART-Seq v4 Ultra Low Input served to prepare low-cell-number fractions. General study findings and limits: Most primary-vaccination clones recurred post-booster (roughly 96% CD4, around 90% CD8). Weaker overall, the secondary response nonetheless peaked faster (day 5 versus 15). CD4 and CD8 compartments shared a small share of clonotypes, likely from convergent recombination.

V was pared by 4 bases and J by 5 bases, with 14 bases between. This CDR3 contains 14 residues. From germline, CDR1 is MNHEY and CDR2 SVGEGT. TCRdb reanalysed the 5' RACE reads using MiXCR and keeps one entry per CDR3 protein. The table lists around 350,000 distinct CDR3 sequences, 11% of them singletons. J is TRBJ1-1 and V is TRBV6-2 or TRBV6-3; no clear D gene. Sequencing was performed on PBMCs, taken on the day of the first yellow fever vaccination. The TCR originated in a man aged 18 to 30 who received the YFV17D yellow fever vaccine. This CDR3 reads CASSFRIEVTEAFF. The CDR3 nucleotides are TGTGCCAGCAGTTTCCGAATCGAGGTAACTGAAGCTTTCTTT.